The T cell receptor (beta chain) under discussion was sequenced for a study of blood T cell repertoires in COVID-19. Study-level information: T cells, B-cell-depleted T cells, or PBMCs provided the cDNA or gDNA that served as material.

Generated by immunoSEQ multiplex PCR, the TCRdb table keeps only in-frame clones and is missing some. The sample includes over 250,000 clones, roughly 80% of them seen just once. This clone has just a few counts. Input material: PBMCs or T cells enriched from blood (not recorded which). The sequence came from a man aged 40-49 years who had been exposed to COVID-19.

In nucleotides, the CDR3 is TGTGCCAGGGGACAGGGATTCGACGAGCAGTACTTC. Protein: CARGQGFDEQYF. J is TRBJ2-7 and V is TRBV2; 9 nucleotides line up with TRBD1. Germline trimming cut 9 bases from V and 5 bases from J; bases unmatched to any gene: 5. CDR1 SNHLY and CDR2 FYNNEI come from the germline V gene. The CDR3 is made up of 12 amino acids.